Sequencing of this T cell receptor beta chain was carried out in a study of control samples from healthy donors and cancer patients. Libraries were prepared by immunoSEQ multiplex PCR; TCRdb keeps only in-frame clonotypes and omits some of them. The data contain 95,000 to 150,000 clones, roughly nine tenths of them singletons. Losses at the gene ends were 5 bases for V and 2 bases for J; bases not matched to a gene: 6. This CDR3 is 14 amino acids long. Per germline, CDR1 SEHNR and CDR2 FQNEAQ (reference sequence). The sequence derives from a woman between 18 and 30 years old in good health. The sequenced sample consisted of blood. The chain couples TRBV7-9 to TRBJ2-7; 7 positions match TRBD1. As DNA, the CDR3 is TGTGCCAGCAGCCCCTGGGACAGTACCTACGAGCAGTACTTC. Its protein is CASSPWDSTYEQYF.